This paragraph covers one T cell receptor beta chain sequence. Antigen specificity is unknown. Here immunoSEQ multiplex PCR was the method, and the copy in TCRdb shows in-frame clones only, minus some. This sample has fewer than 100,000 clones, with approximately 90% found just once. These data belong to a study of OX40 agonist ivuxolimab in advanced cancers. Study details: The mean age was 60 years, ranging from about 23 to 79, with around four fifths of participants male. General study results and limits: Dosing at 0.1 to 3.0 mg/kg was accompanied by clonal expansion of CD4+ and CD8+ blood T cells by week 6.

This CDR3 region has 16 residues. The germline gives CDR1 SGHRS, CDR2 YFSETQ. The J gene is TRBJ2-5, the V gene TRBV5-1; 10 bases map to TRBD1. The J call is doubtful: the DNA matches TRBJ2-7 better. The sample here was CD4+ or CD8+ T cells sorted from blood, taken in a trial of the OX40 agonist ivuxolimab. This sequence originates from an adult with an advanced solid tumor such as melanoma, head and neck, liver or kidney cancer. The CDR3 DNA reads as TGCGCCAGCAGCTTAGGGACAGGGGCTATGGGACGCGAGCAGTACTTC. This gives the protein CASSLGTGAMGREQYF.